Listed below are T cell receptor beta chains from one sample, sequenced in a study of blood T cell repertoires in COVID-19. The table came from immunoSEQ multiplex PCR; TCRdb's copy has only in-frame clones and leaves some out. The sample yields 97,000 or so clones, 82% seen once. Sequences were obtained from peripheral blood. The source of these receptors is a man older than 75 with acute or convalescent COVID-19. The CDR3 runs from the conserved cysteine through the conserved F or W. Each record gives: J gene, D gene, V gene, clone size, CDR3 length, CDR3 protein, CDR3 DNA. The D gene is left open where the match is weak. For some rows the clone size is stated as once, few or many, or as a class when expanded; others skip it.

j_gene: TRBJ2-5; d_gene: .; v_gene: TRBV28; abundance: .; len: 16; CDR3aa: CASSSPDRGLQETQYF; CDR3nt: TGTGCCAGCAGCTCCCCCGACAGGGGACTACAAGAGACCCAGTACTTC
j_gene: TRBJ1-5; d_gene: .; v_gene: TRBV6-1; abundance: .; len: 13; CDR3aa: CASSETFYQPQHF; CDR3nt: TGTGCCAGCAGTGAAACATTCTATCAGCCCCAGCATTTT
j_gene: TRBJ1-4; d_gene: .; v_gene: TRBV19; abundance: .; len: 14; CDR3aa: CASSWGVEGEKLFF; CDR3nt: TGTGCCAGTAGCTGGGGGGTGGAGGGTGAAAAACTGTTTTTT
j_gene: TRBJ1-1; d_gene: .; v_gene: TRBV19; abundance: once; len: 12; CDR3aa: CASSIDKFEAFF; CDR3nt: TGTGCCAGTAGTATCGACAAGTTTGAAGCTTTCTTT
j_gene: TRBJ2-2; d_gene: TRBD2; v_gene: TRBV7-6; abundance: .; len: 16; CDR3aa: CASSLIAGANTGELFF; CDR3nt: TGTGCCAGCAGCCTCATAGCGGGGGCGAACACCGGGGAGCTGTTTTTT
j_gene: TRBJ1-4; d_gene: TRBD1; v_gene: TRBV19; abundance: .; len: 15; CDR3aa: CASSSPNRGGEKLFF; CDR3nt: TGTGCCAGTAGTTCCCCAAACAGGGGTGGTGAAAAACTGTTTTTT
j_gene: TRBJ2-7; d_gene: .; v_gene: TRBV4-3; abundance: once; len: 13; CDR3aa: CASSLSPRDEQYF; CDR3nt: TGCGCCAGCAGCCTCTCCCCGAGGGACGAGCAGTACTTC
j_gene: TRBJ1-5; d_gene: TRBD1; v_gene: TRBV2; abundance: .; len: 15; CDR3aa: CASTPPGQTNQPQHF; CDR3nt: TGTGCCAGCACCCCCCCGGGACAGACAAATCAGCCCCAGCATTTT
j_gene: TRBJ1-2; d_gene: .; v_gene: TRBV30; abundance: once; len: 13; CDR3aa: CAFTGDTFYGYTF; CDR3nt: TGTGCCTTTACCGGGGACACTTTCTATGGCTACACCTTC
j_gene: TRBJ1-1; d_gene: .; v_gene: TRBV28; abundance: .; len: 12; CDR3aa: CASSAGTREAFF; CDR3nt: TGTGCCAGCAGTGCGGGGACGAGGGAAGCTTTCTTT
j_gene: TRBJ2-1; d_gene: .; v_gene: TRBV9; abundance: .; len: 15; CDR3aa: CASSVGPVSGDEQFF; CDR3nt: TGTGCCAGCAGCGTAGGTCCTGTCTCGGGGGATGAGCAGTTCTTC
j_gene: TRBJ2-5; d_gene: .; v_gene: TRBV30; abundance: few; len: 14; CDR3aa: CAWNIRGIRETQYF; CDR3nt: TGTGCCTGGAATATTCGCGGGATAAGAGAGACCCAGTACTTC
j_gene: TRBJ2-2; d_gene: TRBD2; v_gene: TRBV7-9; abundance: .; len: 19; CDR3aa: CASSSPPGTSGRFAGELFF; CDR3nt: TGTGCCAGCAGCTCCCCCCCCGGGACTAGCGGGAGATTTGCCGGGGAGCTGTTTTTT
j_gene: TRBJ1-6; d_gene: .; v_gene: TRBV6-2/TRBV6-3; abundance: few; len: 14; CDR3aa: CASSYAEYNSPLHF; CDR3nt: TGTGCCAGCAGTTATGCAGAATATAATTCACCCCTCCACTTT
j_gene: TRBJ1-5; d_gene: TRBD1; v_gene: TRBV2; abundance: once; len: 15; CDR3aa: CASRTGTANNQPQHF; CDR3nt: TGTGCCAGCAGGACCGGGACAGCGAACAATCAGCCCCAGCATTTT
j_gene: TRBJ1-6; d_gene: .; v_gene: TRBV5-1; abundance: few; len: 15; CDR3aa: CASSVYRETNSPLHF; CDR3nt: TGCGCCAGCAGCGTCTACAGGGAAACTAATTCACCCCTCCACTTT
j_gene: TRBJ2-1; d_gene: .; v_gene: TRBV15; abundance: once; len: 12; CDR3aa: CATSRDGTQQFF; CDR3nt: TGTGCCACCAGCAGAGACGGGACACAGCAGTTCTTC
j_gene: TRBJ1-2; d_gene: .; v_gene: TRBV7-8; abundance: .; len: 13; CDR3aa: CASSLLSRQGYTF; CDR3nt: TGTGCCAGCAGCTTATTAAGCAGGCAGGGCTACACCTTC
j_gene: TRBJ2-3; d_gene: .; v_gene: TRBV6-6; abundance: .; len: 14; CDR3aa: CASSTSGATDTQYF; CDR3nt: TGTGCCAGCAGTACCTCTGGGGCCACAGATACGCAGTATTTT
j_gene: TRBJ2-2; d_gene: TRBD2; v_gene: TRBV29-1; abundance: .; len: 16; CDR3aa: CSAVGGLAGNTGELFF; CDR3nt: TGCAGCGCCGTAGGGGGACTAGCGGGAAACACCGGGGAGCTGTTTTTT
j_gene: TRBJ2-7; d_gene: TRBD2; v_gene: TRBV12-5; abundance: .; len: 18; CDR3aa: CASGRLGVRLAGRYEQYF; CDR3nt: TGTGCTAGTGGTAGACTCGGGGTCAGACTAGCGGGGCGGTACGAGCAGTACTTC
j_gene: TRBJ1-6; d_gene: .; v_gene: TRBV5-5; abundance: few; len: 15; CDR3aa: CASSWREQGNSPLHF; CDR3nt: TGTGCCAGCAGCTGGAGAGAACAGGGCAATTCACCCCTCCACTTT
j_gene: TRBJ2-1; d_gene: TRBD2; v_gene: TRBV7-2; abundance: .; len: 17; CDR3aa: CASSLVGGAGVNNEQFF; CDR3nt: TGTGCCAGCAGCTTAGTTGGGGGAGCGGGGGTGAACAATGAGCAGTTCTTC
j_gene: TRBJ2-7; d_gene: .; v_gene: TRBV30; abundance: .; len: 11; CDR3aa: CAWRDGGEQYF; CDR3nt: TGTGCCTGGAGAGACGGGGGCGAGCAGTACTTC
j_gene: TRBJ2-2; d_gene: .; v_gene: TRBV5-1; abundance: .; len: 13; CDR3aa: CASSWGRPGELFF; CDR3nt: TGCGCCAGCAGCTGGGGCCGCCCCGGGGAGCTGTTTTTT
j_gene: TRBJ2-6; d_gene: TRBD2; v_gene: TRBV5-1; abundance: .; len: 18; CDR3aa: CASSFGLAGASGANVLTF; CDR3nt: TGCGCCAGCAGCTTCGGACTAGCGGGGGCGTCTGGGGCCAACGTCCTGACTTTC
j_gene: TRBJ1-2; d_gene: .; v_gene: TRBV18; abundance: few; len: 15; CDR3aa: CASSPRLGAGYGYTF; CDR3nt: TGTGCCAGCTCACCACGGTTAGGGGCAGGCTATGGCTACACCTTC
j_gene: TRBJ1-4; d_gene: TRBD1; v_gene: TRBV19; abundance: .; len: 14; CDR3aa: CASSTTGGSKKLFF; CDR3nt: TGTGCCAGTAGTACGACAGGGGGATCAAAAAAACTGTTTTTT
j_gene: TRBJ2-7; d_gene: .; v_gene: TRBV27; abundance: once; len: 14; CDR3aa: CASRFSGYSYEQYF; CDR3nt: TGTGCCAGCAGGTTCTCGGGATACTCCTACGAGCAGTACTTC
j_gene: TRBJ1-5; d_gene: .; v_gene: TRBV2; abundance: .; len: 14; CDR3aa: CASSEWLSNQPQHF; CDR3nt: TGTGCCAGCAGTGAATGGCTTAGCAATCAGCCCCAGCATTTT
j_gene: TRBJ2-7; d_gene: .; v_gene: TRBV9; abundance: once; len: 13; CDR3aa: CASSVLDQGEQYF; CDR3nt: TGTGCCAGCAGCGTATTGGATCAGGGAGAGCAGTACTTC
j_gene: TRBJ2-2; d_gene: TRBD1; v_gene: TRBV11-3; abundance: .; len: 16; CDR3aa: CASSLVGTGATGELFF; CDR3nt: TGTGCCAGCAGCTTAGTCGGGACAGGGGCCACCGGGGAGCTGTTTTTT
j_gene: TRBJ1-4; d_gene: .; v_gene: TRBV5-4; abundance: .; len: 14; CDR3aa: CASSPHSSREKLFF; CDR3nt: TGTGCCAGCAGTCCCCATTCTTCGAGGGAAAAACTGTTTTTT
j_gene: TRBJ2-1; d_gene: .; v_gene: TRBV4-1; abundance: .; len: 12; CDR3aa: CASSQPLNEQFF; CDR3nt: TGCGCCAGCAGCCAACCCCTTAATGAGCAGTTCTTC
j_gene: TRBJ2-7; d_gene: TRBD1; v_gene: TRBV19; abundance: .; len: 16; CDR3aa: CASSIQQGATPYEQYF; CDR3nt: TGTGCCAGTAGTATACAACAGGGGGCTACCCCCTACGAGCAGTACTTC
j_gene: TRBJ2-3; d_gene: TRBD2; v_gene: TRBV5-1; abundance: .; len: 17; CDR3aa: CASSRGLAGGKTDTQYF; CDR3nt: TGCGCCAGCAGCAGGGGACTAGCGGGAGGGAAGACAGATACGCAGTATTTT
j_gene: TRBJ2-2; d_gene: .; v_gene: TRBV11-3; abundance: few; len: 13; CDR3aa: CASSPWTGGELFF; CDR3nt: TGTGCCAGCAGCCCCTGGACTGGCGGGGAGCTGTTTTTT
j_gene: TRBJ2-4; d_gene: .; v_gene: TRBV12-3/TRBV12-4; abundance: .; len: 13; CDR3aa: CASSWENKNIQYF; CDR3nt: TGTGCCAGCAGTTGGGAGAACAAAAACATTCAGTACTTC
j_gene: TRBJ1-6; d_gene: .; v_gene: TRBV3-1/TRBV3-2; abundance: once; len: 15; CDR3aa: CASSQQPGATSPLHF; CDR3nt: TGTGCCAGCAGCCAACAACCAGGGGCTACATCACCCCTCCACTTT
j_gene: TRBJ1-5; d_gene: .; v_gene: TRBV6-5; abundance: once; len: 12; CDR3aa: CASRQGSQPQHF; CDR3nt: TGTGCCAGCAGACAGGGATCTCAGCCCCAGCATTTT
j_gene: TRBJ1-3; d_gene: .; v_gene: TRBV9; abundance: .; len: 15; CDR3aa: CASSATGISGNTIYF; CDR3nt: TGTGCCAGCAGCGCCACAGGGATCTCTGGAAACACCATATATTTT
j_gene: TRBJ2-5; d_gene: TRBD1; v_gene: TRBV3-1/TRBV3-2; abundance: .; len: 17; CDR3aa: CASSQDDRVTFQETQYF; CDR3nt: TGTGCCAGCAGCCAAGATGACAGGGTAACCTTCCAAGAGACCCAGTACTTC
j_gene: TRBJ1-1; d_gene: .; v_gene: TRBV7-2; abundance: .; len: 14; CDR3aa: CASSLIAGNTEAFF; CDR3nt: TGTGCCAGCAGCTTAATCGCGGGGAACACTGAAGCTTTCTTT
j_gene: TRBJ2-1; d_gene: TRBD1; v_gene: TRBV10-1; abundance: .; len: 17; CDR3aa: CASSEPGVGQGRNEQFF; CDR3nt: TGCGCCAGCAGTGAGCCGGGGGTTGGACAGGGGAGAAATGAGCAGTTCTTC
j_gene: TRBJ2-7; d_gene: TRBD1; v_gene: TRBV30; abundance: .; len: 13; CDR3aa: CAWNPGGLHEQYF; CDR3nt: TGTGCCTGGAATCCAGGGGGCCTCCACGAGCAGTACTTC
j_gene: TRBJ2-1; d_gene: TRBD2; v_gene: TRBV28; abundance: .; len: 18; CDR3aa: CASSPSRLAASSYNEQFF; CDR3nt: TGTGCCAGCAGTCCTTCACGACTAGCGGCTAGCTCCTACAATGAGCAGTTCTTC
j_gene: TRBJ1-2; d_gene: .; v_gene: TRBV28; abundance: .; len: 12; CDR3aa: CASSFESYGYTF; CDR3nt: TGTGCCAGCAGTTTTGAGTCCTATGGCTACACCTTC
j_gene: TRBJ2-7; d_gene: TRBD1; v_gene: TRBV7-2; abundance: .; len: 14; CDR3aa: CASSRDRGFYEQYF; CDR3nt: TGTGCCAGCAGCCGGGACAGGGGTTTCTACGAGCAGTACTTC
j_gene: TRBJ2-7; d_gene: TRBD2; v_gene: TRBV7-2; abundance: .; len: 15; CDR3aa: CASSLTSGSSYEQYF; CDR3nt: TGTGCCAGCAGCCTTACTAGCGGGAGCTCCTACGAGCAGTACTTC
j_gene: TRBJ1-2; d_gene: .; v_gene: TRBV7-9; abundance: once; len: 17; CDR3aa: CASSLFNNRALPYGYTF; CDR3nt: TGTGCCAGCAGCTTATTCAATAACAGGGCTCTGCCCTATGGCTACACCTTC
j_gene: TRBJ1-2; d_gene: .; v_gene: TRBV9; abundance: few; len: 15; CDR3aa: CASSVGRAGNYGYTF; CDR3nt: TGTGCCAGCAGCGTAGGCCGCGCAGGGAACTATGGCTACACCTTC
j_gene: TRBJ1-4; d_gene: .; v_gene: TRBV5-5; abundance: many; len: 18; CDR3aa: CASSLSPLGTGGNEKLFF; CDR3nt: TGTGCCAGCAGCTTGTCCCCTCTGGGGACGGGAGGTAATGAAAAACTGTTTTTT